Here is one T cell receptor beta chain with its context. No antigen is known for it. The CDR3 spans 13 residues. The germline V and J ends were trimmed by 2 bases and 1 base, with 7 bases remaining between them. Per germline, CDR1 DFQATT and CDR2 SNEGSKA (reference sequence). This record belongs to a study of human T cells and chemical hapten exposure. This sample's time point: patch test 1, 2 weeks after DPC sensitization. Treatment in this sample: therapeutic diphenylcyclopropenone sensitization with weekly scalp DPC. Suited to DPC and affected by alopecia, the donors ranged from 18 to 70 years old. It was from unfractionated whole blood that total RNA was extracted. As originally analysed: Individual samples carried between roughly 23,224 and 750,000 TCRs, with around 96,000 as the median. MiXCR, applied by TCRdb to the RACE reads, yields one record per CDR3 protein. TCRdb's processing, not the authors', yielded these V and J calls. The profile shows 300,000 to 350,000 distinct CDR3 sequences, 5.5% to 8% of them singletons.

Broader study findings: No shift was seen in TCRs above 1 in 1000 frequency with DPC sensitization.

The chain has TRBV20-1 and TRBJ2-3; no firm D call. The sequence was obtained from a woman aged 18-35 years with alopecia areata. Some clones in this sample may be carry-over from other donors' samples. This specimen consisted of whole blood, obtained in connection with sensitization to the hapten diphenylcyclopropenone (DPC). The CDR3 region is CSARRQRTDTQYF. For the CDR3, the DNA is TGCAGTGCTAGACGGCAGCGCACAGATACGCAGTATTTT.